The entry that follows covers one T cell receptor beta chain sequence. Repertoires were generated with immunoSEQ multiplex PCR, while TCRdb's copy carries only in-frame clones and drops some. The table has 150,000 to 180,000 clones, about 80% seen once. Germline lookup yields CDR1 GTSNPN and CDR2 SVGIG (reference sequence). The CDR3 is 14 amino acids. V lost 7 bases to trimming and J lost 7 bases; unmatched junction nucleotides: 12. The data derive from a study of blood T cell repertoires in COVID-19. Study-level information: Whether acute or convalescent, the COVID-19 samples came from the United States, Italy and Spain. The cDNA or gDNA used as material had been derived from T cells, B-cell-depleted T cells, or PBMCs.

The sample taken for sequencing was peripheral blood. The chain couples TRBV30 to TRBJ1-2; TRBD1 matches 10 bases. The origin of this receptor is a woman aged 55-70 years with acute or convalescent COVID-19. The DNA for the CDR3 is TGTGCCTCCGAGATTGGGACAGGGGTCGGTGGCTACACCTTC. Translation: CASEIGTGVGGYTF.